This T cell receptor (beta chain) was sequenced in a study of blood T cell repertoires in COVID-19. Study details: Material from acute and convalescent COVID-19 was sourced from the United States, Italy and Spain. From T cells, B-cell-depleted T cells, or PBMCs came the material, which was cDNA or gDNA.

Authors' processing steps: It was from reference gene primer amplification that nucleated cell counts were estimated. Some clones are missing from TCRdb's copy, which holds only in-frame ones; the method was immunoSEQ multiplex PCR. V and J calls and clone size are those listed in that table; D and trimming were worked out from the DNA. The sample includes 160,000 or so clones, roughly 80% of them seen just once. This clone came up a few times. CDR1 is MNHEY, CDR2 SVGAGI, per germline. The CDR3 totals 12 residues. Unmatched junction bases numbered 7, after V lost 7 bases and J lost 8 bases. Sequenced material: peripheral blood. This sequence joins TRBV6-5 and TRBJ1-2, with 7 bases aligning to TRBD1. This TCR came from a woman aged 70-85 years with acute or convalescent COVID-19. This CDR3 reads CASTEGAGGYTF. CDR3 sequence (DNA): TGTGCCAGCACAGAGGGGGCAGGGGGCTACACCTTC.